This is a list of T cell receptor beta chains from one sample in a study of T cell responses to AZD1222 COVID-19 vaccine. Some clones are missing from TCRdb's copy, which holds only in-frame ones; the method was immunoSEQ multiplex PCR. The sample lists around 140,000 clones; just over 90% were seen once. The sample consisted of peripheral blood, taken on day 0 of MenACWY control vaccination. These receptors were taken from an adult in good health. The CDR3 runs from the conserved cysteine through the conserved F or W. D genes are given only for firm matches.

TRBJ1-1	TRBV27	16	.	CASSRSRALKNTEAFF
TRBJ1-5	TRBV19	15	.	CASSGKGDSNQPQHF
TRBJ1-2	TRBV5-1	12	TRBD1	CASSETGQGYTF
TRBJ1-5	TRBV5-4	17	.	CASSLGGTTGPHQPQHF
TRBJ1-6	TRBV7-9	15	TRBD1	CASSLVGTDISPLHF
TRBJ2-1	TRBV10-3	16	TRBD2	CAISDQVRGGYNEQFF
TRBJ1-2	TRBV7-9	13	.	CASSLGGGYGYTF
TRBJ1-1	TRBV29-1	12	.	CSVDVQNTEAFF
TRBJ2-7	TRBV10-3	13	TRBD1	CAISRDRAYEQYF
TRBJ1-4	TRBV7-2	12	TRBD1	CASRRTGQKLFF
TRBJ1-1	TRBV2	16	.	CASSEGGLDWNTEAFF
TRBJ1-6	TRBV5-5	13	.	CASSLRENSPLHF
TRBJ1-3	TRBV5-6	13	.	CASSWGSGNTIYF
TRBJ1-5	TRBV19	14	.	CASSTDFLDQPQHF
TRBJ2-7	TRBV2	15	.	CASSNVNLSGYEQYF
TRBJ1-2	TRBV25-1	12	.	CASSRINYGYTF
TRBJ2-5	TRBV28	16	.	CASSLHYGQEQETQYF
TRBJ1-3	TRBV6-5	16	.	CASSSGTGRGGNTIYF
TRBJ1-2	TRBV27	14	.	CASSLRQANYGYTF
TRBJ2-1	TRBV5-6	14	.	CASSLRISSFEQFF
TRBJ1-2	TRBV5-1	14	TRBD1	CASSPGRQGHGYTF
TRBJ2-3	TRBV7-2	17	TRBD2	CASRLRPRGGVTDTQYF
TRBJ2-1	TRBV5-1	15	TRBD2	CASSLLAGVHNEQFF
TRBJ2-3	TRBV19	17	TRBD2	CASSIFSGGPSTDTQYF
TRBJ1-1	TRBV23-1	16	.	CASGPGGKRLNTEAFF
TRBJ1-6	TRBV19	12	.	CASSEWDSPLHF
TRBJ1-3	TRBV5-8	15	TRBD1	CASSHSGTARNTIYF
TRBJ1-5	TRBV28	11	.	CASRSNQPQHF
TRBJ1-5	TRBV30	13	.	CAWSVRGAQPQHF
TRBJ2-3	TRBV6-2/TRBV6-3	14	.	CASSGASGTDTQYF
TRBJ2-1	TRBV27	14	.	CASSFRFSYNEQFF
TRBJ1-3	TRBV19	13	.	CASSESSGNTIYF
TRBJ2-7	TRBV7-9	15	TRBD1	CASSSNRGVAYEQYF
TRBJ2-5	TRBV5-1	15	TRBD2	CASSLGTSSEETQYF
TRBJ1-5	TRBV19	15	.	CASSMGRASNQPQHF
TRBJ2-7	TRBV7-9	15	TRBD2	CASSLISGLAGEQYF
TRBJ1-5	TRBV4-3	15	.	CASSQETKTNQPQHF
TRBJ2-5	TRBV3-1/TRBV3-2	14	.	CASSQALNQETQYF
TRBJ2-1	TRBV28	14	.	CASSFAQGIYEQFF
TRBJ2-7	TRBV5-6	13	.	CASSLWPRYEQYF
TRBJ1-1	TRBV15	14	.	CATSTGLGNTEAFF
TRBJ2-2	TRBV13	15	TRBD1	CASSWTGGHTGELFF
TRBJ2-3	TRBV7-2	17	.	CASSLEGVASSTDTQYF
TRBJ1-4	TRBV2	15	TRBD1	CASRGTVGTNEKLFF
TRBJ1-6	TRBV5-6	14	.	CASSLAGNNSPLHF